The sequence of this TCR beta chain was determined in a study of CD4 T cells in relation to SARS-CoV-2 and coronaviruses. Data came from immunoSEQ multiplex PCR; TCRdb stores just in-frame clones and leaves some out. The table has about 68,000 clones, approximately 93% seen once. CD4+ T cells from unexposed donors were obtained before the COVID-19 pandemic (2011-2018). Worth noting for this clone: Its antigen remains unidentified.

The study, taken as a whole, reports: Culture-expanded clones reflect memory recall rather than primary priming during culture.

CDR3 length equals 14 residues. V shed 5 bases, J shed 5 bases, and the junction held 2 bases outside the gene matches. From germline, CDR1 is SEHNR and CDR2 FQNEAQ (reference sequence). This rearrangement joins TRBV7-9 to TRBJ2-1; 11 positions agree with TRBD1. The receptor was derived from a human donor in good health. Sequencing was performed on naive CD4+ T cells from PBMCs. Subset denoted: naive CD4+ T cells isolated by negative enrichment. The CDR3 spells CASSRDRGDNEQFF. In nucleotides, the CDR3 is TGTGCCAGCAGCCGGGACAGGGGGGACAATGAGCAGTTCTTC. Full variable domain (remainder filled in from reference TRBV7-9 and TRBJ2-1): DTGVSQNPRHKITKRGQNVTFRCDPISEHNRLYWYRQTLGQGPEFLTYFQNEAQLEKSRLLSDRFSAERPKGSFSTLEIQRTEQGDSAMYLCASSRDRGDNEQFFGPGTRLTVL.